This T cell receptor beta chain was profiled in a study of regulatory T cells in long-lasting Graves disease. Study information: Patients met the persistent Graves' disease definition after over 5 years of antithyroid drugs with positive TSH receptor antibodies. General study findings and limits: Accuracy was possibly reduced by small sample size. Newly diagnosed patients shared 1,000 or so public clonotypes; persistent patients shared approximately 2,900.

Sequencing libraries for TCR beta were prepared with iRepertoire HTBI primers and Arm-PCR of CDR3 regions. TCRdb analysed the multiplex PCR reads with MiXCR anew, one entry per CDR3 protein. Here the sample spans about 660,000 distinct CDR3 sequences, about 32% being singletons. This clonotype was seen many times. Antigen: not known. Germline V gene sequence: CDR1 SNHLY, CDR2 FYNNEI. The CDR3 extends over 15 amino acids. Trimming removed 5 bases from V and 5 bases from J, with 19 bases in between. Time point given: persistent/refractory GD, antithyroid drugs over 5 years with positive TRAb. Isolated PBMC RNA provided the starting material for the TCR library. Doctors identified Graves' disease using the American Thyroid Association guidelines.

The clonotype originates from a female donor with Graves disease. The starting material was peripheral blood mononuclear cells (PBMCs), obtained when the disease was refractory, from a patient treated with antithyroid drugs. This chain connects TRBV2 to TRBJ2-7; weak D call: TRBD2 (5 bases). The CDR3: CASSPQTPARDEQYF. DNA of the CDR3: TGTGCCAGCAGTCCTCAGACGCCGGCGAGGGACGAGCAGTACTTC.